The 28 T cell receptor beta chains in this list originate from one sample, sequenced in a study of T-cell memory formation after mild COVID-19. TCRdb re-analysed the 5' RACE reads in MiXCR, keeping a single row per CDR3 protein. The repertoire consists of roughly 180,000 distinct CDR3 sequences, with approximately 10% occurring once and the leading ten covering 3% to 4%. The sequenced sample was PBMCs or a T cell subset sorted from them (not recorded which). The receptors were gathered from a man younger than 30 who had mild COVID-19 (a few samples of this study predate the infection). Cell type and time point are not known.

This rearrangement joins TRBV7-9 to TRBJ1-3; TRBD1 is a possible D gene (5 bases). Germline CDR1 and CDR2: SEHNR and FQNEAQ (reference sequence). Trimming pared 4 bases from V and 0 bases from J, leaving 13 bases between. The CDR3 has 16 residues. This chain's CDR3 is CASSSAGQYSGNTIYF. The CDR3 DNA follows: TGTGCCAGCAGCTCGGCAGGGCAATACTCTGGAAACACCATATATTTT.

This chain connects TRBV7-9 to TRBJ2-1; D is undetermined. Germline CDR1 reads SEHNR; CDR2 reads FQNEAQ (reference sequence). The CDR3 loop spans 14 amino acids. Trimming removed 1 base at V and 6 bases at J, with 10 bases between. The CDR3 reads CASSLVGLGNEQFF. The CDR3, as DNA: TGTGCCAGCAGCTTAGTGGGCCTGGGCAATGAGCAGTTCTTC.

The rearrangement joins TRBV6-2 or TRBV6-3 to TRBJ1-1; D is undetermined. Germline loops: CDR1 MNHEY, CDR2 SVGEGT. V was shortened by 6 bases and J by 8 bases, with 16 bases between the two germline ends. The CDR3 length is 13 residues. Written as DNA, the CDR3 is TGTGCCAGCAGAACCACGTCTAGTAGCGAAGCTTTCTTT. Translation: CASRTTSSSEAFF.

The chain recombines TRBV11-3 with TRBJ2-3; D is undetermined. The V gene's germline CDR1 is SGHNT and CDR2 YENEEA. This CDR3 contains 13 residues. The ends were cut back, 2 bases at V and 5 bases at J, with 8 bases in the middle. The CDR3 region is CASSLNFEDTQYF. The CDR3 DNA reads TGTGCCAGCAGCTTAAATTTCGAAGATACGCAGTATTTT. Using reference TRBV11-3 and TRBJ2-3 for the parts outside the CDR3, the full variable domain is EAGVVQSPRYKIIEKKQPVAFWCNPISGHNTLYWYLQNLGQGPELLIRYENEEAVDDSQLPKDRFSAERLKGVDSTLKIQPAELGDSAVYLCASSLNFEDTQYFGPGTRLTVL.

This clonotype was seen a few times. This chain uses TRBV14 with TRBJ1-3; D is unclear. The V end lost 3 bases, the J end lost 8 bases, and 14 bases lay between the germline ends. CDR1 SGHDN and CDR2 FVKESK come from the germline V gene. This CDR3 spans 14 amino acids. CDR3 coding DNA: TGTGCCAGCAGCCACATCGAATTTGGGGACACCATATATTTT. Translation gives CASSHIEFGDTIYF.

This clonotype was seen a handful of times. The rearrangement links TRBV4-1 to TRBJ1-6; the D gene is possibly TRBD1 (6 bases). The length of the CDR3 is 15 residues. Germline values: CDR1 MGHRA, CDR2 YSYEKL. The V end was cut by 4 bases, the J end by 10 bases, with 17 bases between. CDR3 coding DNA: TGCGCCAGCAGCCCAGCACAGGGTGGTCGATCACCCCTCCACTTT. Encoded protein: CASSPAQGGRSPLHF.

The V and J genes are TRBV7-2 and TRBJ2-1; 14 bases are a match to TRBD2. Trimming at V came to 5 bases and at J to 9 bases, leaving 9 bases not matched to a gene. Germline V gene sequence: CDR1 SGHTA, CDR2 FQGNSA. The CDR3 is 16 residues long. The CDR3 spells CASSPPPGTSGSEQFF. The CDR3 DNA follows: TGTGCCAGCAGCCCACCCCCCGGGACTAGCGGGAGTGAGCAGTTCTTC.

This clonotype was seen repeatedly, ten times or more. The J gene is TRBJ2-2, the V gene TRBV5-1, with D maybe TRBD1 (6 bases). The germline gives CDR1 SGHRS, CDR2 YFSETQ. Trimming stripped 4 bases from V and 1 base from J, with 14 bases between. This CDR3 is built from 16 residues. CDR3 bases: TGCGCCAGCAGCCCACCCGGGACACTGAACACCGGGGAGCTGTTTTTT. Its translation: CASSPPGTLNTGELFF.

This clonotype was counted between two and nine times. The rearrangement joins TRBV7-9 to TRBJ2-5; D not certain. The CDR3 is 14 residues long. The V gene lost 5 bases and the J gene lost 2 bases, with 12 bases spanning the gap. Germline-derived CDR1 and CDR2 are SEHNR and FQNEAQ (reference sequence). The CDR3 spells CASSPLAVQETQYF. The CDR3 DNA reads as TGTGCCAGCAGCCCTTTGGCGGTACAAGAGACCCAGTACTTC.

This clonotype was picked up a small number of times. The chain recombines TRBV12-5 with TRBJ2-3, with TRBD2 identical over 10 bases. Germline trimming cut 0 bases from V and 0 bases from J; bases unmatched to any gene: 18. The CDR3 runs 22 residues. In germline, CDR1 is LGHNT, CDR2 FRNRAP. CDR3 sequence: CASGLVRIPRTSGNPSTDTQYF. The CDR3 DNA reads as TGTGCTAGTGGTTTGGTAAGAATCCCCCGGACTAGCGGAAACCCTAGCACAGATACGCAGTATTTT.

The chain joins TRBV7-9 to TRBJ1-1; weak D call: TRBD1 (5 bases). There are 17 residues in the CDR3. CDR1 is SEHNR, CDR2 FQNEAQ, per germline (reference sequence). Trimming removed 1 base from V and 1 base from J, with 16 bases in between. In DNA, the CDR3 is TGTGCCAGCAGCTTAGGGAGGGGAGGATTGACGAACACTGAAGCTTTCTTT. It encodes CASSLGRGGLTNTEAFF.

This clonotype was seen more than once but under ten times. J is TRBJ1-2 and V is TRBV7-2; TRBD1 matches 7 bases. Per the germline V gene, CDR1 is SGHTA and CDR2 is FQGNSA. This CDR3 has 15 residues. The V segment lost 5 bases and the J segment 3 bases; nucleotides outside the gene matches: 9. The CDR3 DNA reads TGTGCCAGCAGCCTCCGACAGGGAATAGACTATGGCTACACCTTC. This translates into CASSLRQGIDYGYTF.

This clonotype was detected ten times or more. The chain couples TRBV4-3 to TRBJ2-3; D is ambiguous. CDR3 size: 14 residues. Germline V gene sequence: CDR1 LGHNA, CDR2 YSLEER. The ends were cut back, 0 bases at V and 10 bases at J, with 14 bases in the middle. The CDR3 loop reads CASSQDGFPRPQYF. CDR3 in DNA: TGCGCCAGCAGCCAAGATGGGTTTCCTCGCCCGCAGTATTTT.

This clonotype occurred many times. The rearrangement links TRBV7-3 to TRBJ1-6; D ambiguous. The CDR3 consists of 13 residues. The V gene lost 6 bases and the J gene lost 7 bases, with 10 bases spanning the gap. Germline values: CDR1 SGHTA, CDR2 FQGTGA. The CDR3 sequence is CASRRSGNSPLHF. CDR3 in DNA: TGTGCCAGCAGGCGCAGTGGGAATTCACCCCTCCACTTT.

The gene calls are TRBV5-1 and TRBJ1-1; D ambiguous. This CDR3 is 14 amino acids long. Between the trimmed V and J ends, which lost 0 bases and 5 bases, there was a span of 11 bases. Germline V gives CDR1 SGHRS, CDR2 YFSETQ. CDR3 loop: CASSLDRTITEAFF. The CDR3, as DNA: TGCGCCAGCAGCTTGGACCGGACGATAACTGAAGCTTTCTTT.

This clonotype was seen a few times. The J gene is TRBJ2-3, the V gene TRBV29-1; 8 nucleotides match TRBD1. The CDR3 is 11 amino acids. In germline, CDR1 is SQVTM, CDR2 ANQGSEA. In nucleotides, the CDR3 is TGCAGTGCGGACAGGGCAGATACGCAGTATTTT. This codes for CSADRADTQYF.

The chain combines TRBV10-3 with TRBJ1-1, with D hard to call. The CDR3 has 12 residues. The V and J ends lost 10 bases and 7 bases respectively, with 16 bases between them. Germline assignment: CDR1 ENHRY and CDR2 SYGVKD. This CDR3 is CATKSRSDEAFF. DNA for the CDR3: TGTGCCACCAAGTCCCGGAGCGATGAAGCTTTCTTT.

This chain links TRBV6-5 with TRBJ2-5; possible D gene TRBD1, 5 bases. CDR3 length: 14 amino acids. CDR1 and CDR2 (germline): MNHEY, SVGAGI. With 0 bases removed from V and 3 bases from J, the gap between germline ends came to 8 bases. CDR3 sequence: CASSYSQGKETQYF. The CDR3, as DNA: TGTGCCAGCAGTTACTCGCAGGGAAAAGAGACCCAGTACTTC.

This clonotype was found many times. This chain links TRBV12-3 or TRBV12-4 with TRBJ1-1; D is uncertain. The CDR3 runs to 13 residues. V lost 5 bases, J lost 0 bases, and 7 bases lay in between. The CDR3 DNA sequence: TGTGCCAGCAGTCCCCAGATGAACACTGAAGCTTTCTTT. It yields the protein CASSPQMNTEAFF.

There are many counts of this clonotype. The rearrangement links TRBV4-2 to TRBJ2-5, with D tentatively TRBD2 (6 bases). The CDR3 runs to 19 residues. Trimming took 0 bases from V and 5 from J, leaving 25 bases between them. CDR1 and CDR2 (germline): LGHNA, YNFKEQ. DNA of the CDR3: TGTGCCAGCAGCCAAGAATTCGGAGCGGCTAGCGCGACTTGGGAGACCCAGTACTTC. It codes for CASSQEFGAASATWETQYF.

This clonotype was counted a few times. This CDR3 is CASFTPGTTIYF. Written as DNA, the CDR3 is TGTGCCAGCTTCACCCCAGGGACCACCATATATTTT. The rearrangement links TRBV6-5 to TRBJ1-3; D is perhaps TRBD1 (5 bases). The CDR3 is 12 residues long. Germline assignment: CDR1 MNHEY and CDR2 SVGAGI. Trimming took off 8 bases at V and 9 bases at J, with 14 bases between the two ends.

This clonotype has just a few counts. The chain joins TRBV19 to TRBJ1-6, with D tentatively TRBD1 (5 bases). The CDR3 loop spans 16 amino acids. The V end lost 1 base, the J end lost 7 bases, and 14 bases lay between the germline ends. Per the germline V gene, CDR1 is LNHDA and CDR2 is SQIVND (reference sequence). The CDR3 protein is CASSIGGAWRNSPLHF. The CDR3 DNA reads TGTGCCAGTAGTATAGGTGGGGCCTGGCGGAATTCACCCCTCCACTTT.

This clonotype was counted many times. The chain combines TRBV18 with TRBJ1-2; D gene uncertain. This CDR3 has 13 residues. The V end lost 3 bases, the J end lost 3 bases, and 8 bases lay between the germline ends. Germline V gene data show CDR1 as KGHSH and CDR2 as LQKENI. The CDR3 spells CASSPTLHYGYTF. The CDR3 DNA reads as TGTGCCAGCTCACCGACTCTACACTATGGCTACACCTTC.

This clonotype was counted many times. One junction end disagrees with the germline gene, perhaps due to a read error. The V and J genes are TRBV19 and TRBJ1-5; D unclear. This CDR3 has 13 amino acids. Germline V gene sequence: CDR1 LNHDA, CDR2 SQIVND (reference sequence). The CDR3 bases are TGTGCCAGTAGTATAGATCGCAAGCAGCCCCAGCATTTT. Translated, it gives CASSIDRKQPQHF. The full variable domain, rest sourced from reference TRBV19 and TRBJ1-5, is DGGITQSPKYLFRKEGQNVTLSCEQNLNHDAMYWYRQDPGQGLRLIYYSQIVNDFQKGDIAEGYSVSREKKESFPLTVTSAQKNPTAFYLCASSIDRKQPQHFGDGTRLSIL.

This chain uses TRBV29-1 with TRBJ2-1; 10 bases are shared with TRBD1. Per germline, CDR1 SQVTM and CDR2 ANQGSEA. Trimming removed 4 bases from V and 6 bases from J; junction bases left unmatched: 6. There are 14 residues in the CDR3. The CDR3 sequence: CSVAWTGGINEQFF. DNA for the CDR3: TGCAGCGTTGCGTGGACAGGGGGTATCAATGAGCAGTTCTTC.

The gene calls are TRBV6-6 and TRBJ2-3; maybe TRBD2 (7 bases). The CDR3 length is 15 residues. The ends were cut back, 6 bases at V and 3 bases at J, with 16 bases in the middle. Germline lookup yields CDR1 MNHNY and CDR2 SVGAGI (reference sequence). This CDR3 reads CASRFGGRGTDTQYF. CDR3 nucleotides: TGTGCCAGCAGGTTCGGGGGGCGCGGGACAGATACGCAGTATTTT.

This clonotype was counted only a few times. The rearrangement joins TRBV7-8 to TRBJ2-2; 13 bases map to TRBD2. The V gene end was trimmed by 5 bases and the J gene end by 5 bases; junction bases not matched to a gene: 11. Germline V gene sequence: CDR1 SGHVS, CDR2 FQNEAQ. The CDR3 totals 18 residues. CDR3: CASSPSRTSGGMTGELFF. The CDR3 DNA is TGTGCCAGCAGCCCATCCCGGACTAGCGGGGGTATGACCGGGGAGCTGTTTTTT. Full variable domain (missing parts from reference TRBV7-8 and TRBJ2-2): GAGVSQSPRYKVAKRGQDVALRCDPISGHVSLFWYQQALGQGPEFLTYFQNEAQLDKSGLPSDRFFAERPEGSVSTLKIQRTQQEDSAVYLCASSPSRTSGGMTGELFFGEGSRLTVL.

This clonotype was seen at least ten times. The chain employs TRBV4-3 and TRBJ1-4, with 7 bases matching TRBD1. V was clipped by 2 bases and J by 4 bases; unmatched bases: 10. From germline, CDR1 is LGHNA and CDR2 YSLEER. The CDR3 covers 17 residues. The CDR3 sequence: CASSQRVGGDNNEKLFF. The CDR3 DNA reads as TGCGCCAGCAGCCAACGGGTAGGGGGCGACAATAATGAAAAACTGTTTTTT.